The 26 T cell receptor beta chains presented below share a single source sample, sequenced in a study of T cell responses to AZD1222 COVID-19 vaccine. TCRdb's copy holds only in-frame clones and misses some; the assay was immunoSEQ multiplex PCR. The table lists more than 95,000 clones, around 91% of them singletons. Here the sequenced sample was peripheral blood, taken on day 0 of MenACWY control vaccination. The receptors derive from an adult in good health.

The chain employs TRBV10-3 and TRBJ2-7, with 7 bases that match TRBD2. The J segment lost 6 bases and the V segment lost 0 bases, leaving 2 bases of the junction unmatched. This CDR3 contains 13 residues. Germline V lookup: CDR1 ENHRY, CDR2 SYGVKD. DNA of the CDR3: TGTGCCATCAGTGAGTCTGGGGGGGGCGAGCAGTACTTC. This encodes CAISESGGGEQYF.

The CDR3: CASSTGVSPLHF. Written as DNA, the CDR3 is TGTGCCAGCAGTACAGGGGTGTCACCCCTCCACTTT. The J gene is TRBJ1-6, the V gene TRBV21-1; the table's D gene call, TRBD1, was not cross checked with the DNA. TRBV21-1 is a recognized pseudogene. The CDR3 extends over 12 amino acids.

This chain uses TRBV19 with TRBJ1-5, with D maybe TRBD1 (5 bases). The CDR3 length is 15 residues. V was pared by 4 bases and J by 6 bases, with 16 bases between. In germline, CDR1 is LNHDA, CDR2 SQIVND (reference sequence). The CDR3 spells CASSKPSGEGQPQHF. The CDR3 DNA reads TGTGCCAGTAGTAAACCCTCGGGGGAGGGTCAGCCCCAGCATTTT. Complete variable domain (other parts from reference TRBV19 and TRBJ1-5): DGGITQSPKYLFRKEGQNVTLSCEQNLNHDAMYWYRQDPGQGLRLIYYSQIVNDFQKGDIAEGYSVSREKKESFPLTVTSAQKNPTAFYLCASSKPSGEGQPQHFGDGTRLSIL.

The gene calls are TRBV2 and TRBJ2-7, with TRBD1 identical over 9 bases. The junction had 1 base not matched to a gene; V was cut back by 3 bases and J by 4 bases. Germline V gene sequence: CDR1 SNHLY, CDR2 FYNNEI. The CDR3 loop spans 13 amino acids. CDR3 protein: CASSEDRGYEQYF. The CDR3 nucleotides are TGTGCCAGCAGTGAGGACAGGGGTTACGAGCAGTACTTC.

The chain joins TRBV3-1 (or the pseudogene TRBV3-2) to TRBJ1-2; TRBD1 might be the D (6 bases). Trimming took off 1 base at V and 2 bases at J, with 14 bases between the two ends. CDR3 length: 16 residues. CDR1 and CDR2 from the germline V gene are LGHDT and YNNKEL (reference sequence). CDR3 protein: CASSQATPQGNYGYTF. CDR3 DNA sequence: TGTGCCAGCAGCCAAGCAACCCCCCAGGGGAACTATGGCTACACCTTC.

V is TRBV7-9 and J is TRBJ1-5, with D tentatively TRBD1 (5 bases). The V end lost 5 bases, the J end lost 1 base, and 12 bases lay between the germline ends. This CDR3 is built from 15 residues. From germline, CDR1 is SEHNR and CDR2 FQNEAQ (reference sequence). The CDR3 protein is CASSPAQGSNQPQHF. The CDR3 coding sequence is TGTGCCAGCAGCCCGGCCCAGGGAAGCAATCAGCCCCAGCATTTT.

V gene TRBV13 combines with J gene TRBJ1-2, with 11 bases identical to TRBD1. Germline-derived CDR1 and CDR2 are PRHDT and FYEKMQ (reference sequence). Trimming cost V 7 bases and J 2 bases; bases outside gene matches: 6. CDR3 length equals 15 residues. CDR3 protein: CASTGTGGENYGYTF. In DNA form, the CDR3 reads TGTGCCAGCACCGGGACAGGGGGGGAAAACTATGGCTACACCTTC.

The chain links TRBV20-1 to TRBJ1-5; D is uncertain. CDR3 length: 15 amino acids. Deletions cut 3 bases from V and 1 base from J, with 13 bases between. CDR1 and CDR2 (germline): DFQATT, SNEGSKA (reference sequence). The CDR3 region is CSASVGVGSNQPQHF. As DNA, the CDR3 is TGCAGTGCTAGTGTTGGGGTAGGGAGCAATCAGCCCCAGCATTTT.

The chain links TRBV27 to TRBJ2-3, with D perhaps matching TRBD1 or TRBD2 (6 bases each). With 3 bases removed from V and 1 base from J, the gap between germline ends came to 11 bases. The CDR3 sequence is 15 residues long. Germline CDR1 is MNHEY and CDR2 is SMNVEV (reference sequence). The CDR3 DNA sequence: TGTGCCAGCAGTTTCAGGAGGGGGGGCACAGATACGCAGTATTTT. Its translation is CASSFRRGGTDTQYF.

The J gene is TRBJ1-1, the V gene TRBV27, with 7 bases identical to TRBD1. This CDR3 contains 12 residues. J gave up 9 bases and V 4 bases, and 5 bases lay outside the gene matches. In germline, CDR1 is MNHEY, CDR2 SMNVEV (reference sequence). The CDR3 region has the DNA TGTGCCAGCAGTTCCCACAGGGGCCAAGCTTTCTTT. Its protein is CASSSHRGQAFF.

The chain combines TRBV19 with TRBJ1-2; D possibly corresponds to TRBD1 (6 bases). Trimming removed 7 bases from V and 5 bases from J, with 17 bases in between. This CDR3 comprises 14 residues. The germline V gene encodes CDR1 LNHDA and CDR2 SQIVND (reference sequence). The CDR3 coding sequence is TGTGCCAGTAATGGGGGCTACTTTGGGTATGGCTACACCTTC. As protein: CASNGGYFGYGYTF.

V gene TRBV5-6 combines with J gene TRBJ2-4; possibly TRBD1 or TRBD2 for D (5 bases each). Trimming stripped 3 bases from V and 1 base from J, with 14 bases between. The CDR3 extends over 16 amino acids. The V gene's germline CDR1 is SGHDT and CDR2 YYEEEE. CDR3 residues: CASSSIEGSAKNIQYF. CDR3 in DNA: TGTGCCAGCAGCTCGATTGAGGGGTCTGCCAAAAACATTCAGTACTTC.

The chain has TRBV21-1 and TRBJ2-1; TRBD1 was called by the table and not checked on the DNA. TRBV21-1 is a pseudogene segment. This CDR3 comprises 14 residues. DNA for the CDR3: TGTGCCAGCAGGACAGGGGAACCCTACAATGAGCAGTTCTTC. It yields the protein CASRTGEPYNEQFF.

This chain uses TRBV24-1 with TRBJ2-1; 16 bases match TRBD2. Germline assignment: CDR1 KGHDR and CDR2 SFDVKD. The CDR3 covers 21 residues. After removal of 3 bases from V and 9 bases from J, the junction contained 19 bases not matched to a gene. The CDR3 region has the DNA TGTGCCACCAGTGATACCCCGGGACTAGCGGGAGGGCCCCAGGGTTTCGGTGAGCAGTTCTTC. Encoded protein: CATSDTPGLAGGPQGFGEQFF.

The chain has TRBV30 and TRBJ1-1; D is unresolved. The V end lost 5 bases, the J end lost 4 bases, and 14 bases lay between the germline ends. Looked up from germline, CDR1 is GTSNPN and CDR2 is SVGIG (reference sequence). CDR3 length: 13 residues. DNA of the CDR3: TGTGCCTGGGCAGACGACTATCCCACTGAAGCTTTCTTT. It translates to CAWADDYPTEAFF.

Only one count was recorded for this clone. This chain uses TRBV7-9 with TRBJ2-7; weak D call: TRBD1 (6 bases). V dropped 5 bases and J dropped 1 base, with 18 bases sitting between them. The CDR3 runs 16 residues. CDR1 is SEHNR, CDR2 FQNEAQ, per germline (reference sequence). In DNA form, the CDR3 reads TGTGCCAGCAGCCTCCAAGAGGGGGTCTTTTCCTACGAGCAGTACTTC. This translates into CASSLQEGVFSYEQYF. The whole variable domain, filled in from reference TRBV7-9 and TRBJ2-7, reads DTGVSQNPRHKITKRGQNVTFRCDPISEHNRLYWYRQTLGQGPEFLTYFQNEAQLEKSRLLSDRFSAERPKGSFSTLEIQRTEQGDSAMYLCASSLQEGVFSYEQYFGPGTRLTVT.

A remark on this clone: Sequence at one end of the junction differs from germline and may be a read error. The chain uses TRBV28 and TRBJ2-5, with 11 nucleotides matching TRBD2. There are 15 residues in the CDR3. Germline V gives CDR1 MDHEN, CDR2 SYDVKM. Here the CDR3 reads CASTLLSGRVETQYF. As DNA, the CDR3 is TGTGCCAGCACTTTACTTAGCGGGAGGGTAGAGACCCAGTACTTC.

J is TRBJ1-1 and V is TRBV7-8, with D unclear. Trimming took 3 bases from V and 6 from J, leaving 14 bases between them. Germline CDR1 and CDR2: SGHVS and FQNEAQ. The CDR3 totals 14 residues. CDR3 sequence (DNA): TGTGCCAGCAGCTTGTTCTCCCGCGGGGCTGAAGCTTTCTTT. As protein: CASSLFSRGAEAFF. Full variable domain (rest looked up from reference TRBV7-8 and TRBJ1-1): GAGVSQSPRYKVAKRGQDVALRCDPISGHVSLFWYQQALGQGPEFLTYFQNEAQLDKSGLPSDRFFAERPEGSVSTLKIQRTQQEDSAVYLCASSLFSRGAEAFFGQGTRLTVV.

The chain uses TRBV28 and TRBJ2-6; D is tentatively TRBD1 or TRBD2 (5 bases each). Per the germline V gene, CDR1 is MDHEN and CDR2 is SYDVKM. The CDR3 has 16 amino acids. The V end lost 3 bases, the J end lost 3 bases, and 12 bases lay between the germline ends. The DNA of the CDR3 is TGTGCCAGCAGTTTGGCAGGGAGCGTTGGGGCCAACGTCCTGACTTTC. Protein product: CASSLAGSVGANVLTF.

The chain is built from TRBV20-1 and TRBJ2-7; D is undetermined. V lost 2 bases and J 11 bases, leaving 13 bases between the germline ends. The CDR3 is 11 amino acids. Germline CDR1 DFQATT, CDR2 SNEGSKA (reference sequence). This chain's CDR3 is CSARLLAAKYF. CDR3 coding DNA: TGCAGTGCTAGACTGCTGGCGGCAAAGTACTTC.

This chain uses TRBV5-1 with TRBJ1-1; 7 bases are shared with TRBD1. This CDR3 has 15 amino acids. V shed 0 bases and J 4 bases; nucleotides not matched to a gene: 6. Per germline, CDR1 SGHRS and CDR2 YFSETQ. In DNA form, the CDR3 reads TGCGCCAGCAGCTTGGGACAGGGACGGGTCACTGAAGCTTTCTTT. Residues: CASSLGQGRVTEAFF.

The CDR3 DNA follows: TGTGCCTGGAGCAGGGGTGCGGACCCGGCATCCTACAATGAGCAGTTCTTC. Translating gives CAWSRGADPASYNEQFF. The chain has TRBV30 and TRBJ2-1, with TRBD1 as a possible D gene (6 bases). Germline V gene sequence: CDR1 GTSNPN, CDR2 SVGIG (reference sequence). CDR3 length equals 17 residues. With 3 bases removed from V and 1 base from J, the gap between germline ends came to 19 bases.

The rearrangement uses TRBV7-6 and TRBJ2-5; TRBD2 aligns across 9 bases. The germline V gene has CDR1 SGHVS and CDR2 FNYEAQ. With V trimmed by 5 bases and J by 1 base, 5 bases remained unmatched. The length of the CDR3 is 15 residues. The CDR3 region is CASSGETSGQETQYF. The CDR3 nucleotides read TGTGCCAGCAGCGGGGAGACTAGCGGCCAAGAGACCCAGTACTTC. Filled out from reference TRBV7-6 and TRBJ2-5, the complete variable domain reads GAGVSQSPRYKVTKRGQDVALRCDPISGHVSLYWYRQALGQGPEFLTYFNYEAQQDKSGLPNDRFSAERPEGSISTLTIQRTEQRDSAMYRCASSGETSGQETQYFGPGTRLLVL.

This chain joins TRBV7-2 and TRBJ1-1, with 7 bases matching TRBD1. Germline-derived CDR1 and CDR2 are SGHTA and FQGNSA. This CDR3 has 15 residues. Trimming took 6 bases from V and 5 from J; bases not matched to a gene: 12. The CDR3 nucleotides are TGTGCCAGCAGTTGGGACAGTGGAAGAGGAACTGAAGCTTTCTTT. As protein: CASSWDSGRGTEAFF.

The V gene is TRBV15, the J gene TRBJ2-1, with D possibly being TRBD1 (6 bases). Germline CDR1 reads LNHNV; CDR2 reads YYDKDF (reference sequence). With 1 base removed from V and 0 bases from J, the gap between germline ends came to 16 bases. This CDR3 comprises 18 residues. The CDR3 spells CATSRVHRVLDSYNEQFF. In DNA, the CDR3 is TGTGCCACCAGCAGAGTACACAGGGTCTTAGACTCCTACAATGAGCAGTTCTTC.

The chain combines TRBV4-3 with TRBJ1-1; TRBD1 matches 10 bases. The CDR3 extends over 15 amino acids. The J segment lost 1 base and the V segment lost 4 bases, leaving 3 bases of the junction unmatched. Germline V gene lookup returns CDR1 LGHNA and CDR2 YSLEER. CDR3 in amino acids: CASSRGDRGNTEAFF. CDR3 in DNA: TGCGCCAGCAGCCGAGGGGACAGGGGGAACACTGAAGCTTTCTTT.